This T cell receptor (beta chain) was retrieved from a study of blood T cell repertoires in COVID-19. Data came from immunoSEQ multiplex PCR; TCRdb stores just in-frame clones and leaves some out. The table records about 200,000 clones, approximately 80% of them present only once. Germline CDR1 reads MNHEY; CDR2 reads SVGAGI. Trimming took 2 bases from V and 3 from J, leaving 13 bases between them. The CDR3 length is 15 residues. The chain uses TRBV6-5 and TRBJ1-2; tentative D call: TRBD1 (5 bases). This TCR derives from a human donor in a cohort sampled during active COVID-19. The sample consisted of peripheral blood. CDR3 DNA: TGTGCCAGCAGTTACGTCGGGGGGAGTTACTATGGCTACACCTTC. Translated: CASSYVGGSYYGYTF.